These 14 T cell receptor beta chains originate from one sample sequenced in a study of T cell repertoires in cytomegalovirus infection. TCRdb redid the calling of the reads with MiXCR, one entry per CDR3 protein. The table lists some 900,000 distinct CDR3 sequences, over 25% of them singletons. These receptors have no known antigen. The source was cultured CD8+ T cells from PBMCs, collected from culture after CMV antigen stimulation. Receptors originate from a human donor in good health (CMV status not recorded). Some clones in this sample may be carry-over from other donors' samples.

The chain joins TRBV5-6 to TRBJ2-7, with TRBD1 identical over 9 bases. The ends lost 3 bases at V and 2 bases at J; junction bases unmatched: 9. Germline V gene lookup returns CDR1 SGHDT and CDR2 YYEEEE. The CDR3 runs to 16 residues. The CDR3: CASSSWWDRDAYEQYF. The CDR3 region has the DNA TGTGCCAGCAGCTCATGGTGGGACAGGGACGCCTACGAGCAGTACTTC.

The chain recombines TRBV7-9 with TRBJ1-2, with D perhaps TRBD1 (5 bases). The CDR3 covers 16 residues. CDR1 and CDR2 (germline): SEHNR, FQNEAQ (reference sequence). Trimming took 5 bases from V and 2 from J, leaving 18 bases between them. The CDR3 loop reads CASSPTGRFGNYGYTF. The DNA for the CDR3 is TGTGCCAGCAGCCCCACAGGCAGGTTCGGCAACTATGGCTACACCTTC.

This clonotype was picked up a small number of times. This chain uses TRBV7-6 with TRBJ1-4; 7 positions agree with TRBD1. Looked up from germline, CDR1 is SGHVS and CDR2 is FNYEAQ. The CDR3 sequence is 14 residues long. V lost 2 bases, J lost 8 bases, and 5 bases stayed unmatched. CDR3 protein: CASSLRTGGEKLFF. DNA of the CDR3: TGTGCCAGCAGCTTACGGACAGGAGGCGAAAAACTGTTTTTT.

This clonotype was found a few times. This chain uses TRBV6-1 with TRBJ2-1; a possible D gene is TRBD1 (6 bases). The CDR3 has 13 amino acids. CDR1 MNHNS and CDR2 SASEGT come from the germline V gene. Trimming pared 10 bases from V and 3 bases from J, leaving 13 bases between. As DNA, the CDR3 is TGTGCCACCCACAGGGCTCTCTACAATGAGCAGTTCTTC. This codes for CATHRALYNEQFF.

This clonotype occurred many times. The J gene is TRBJ2-2, the V gene TRBV7-8; unclear D gene. V lost 4 bases to trimming and J lost 1 base, with 13 bases between them. Per germline, CDR1 SGHVS and CDR2 FQNEAQ. CDR3 size: 16 residues. CDR3 region: CASSSASRGNTGELFF. The CDR3 DNA reads TGTGCCAGCAGCTCTGCCTCGCGCGGGAACACCGGGGAGCTGTTTTTT.

This clonotype was counted a few times. The rearrangement links TRBV7-9 to TRBJ1-1, with TRBD1 identical over 7 bases. The CDR3 runs 14 residues. Germline lookup yields CDR1 SEHNR and CDR2 FQNEAQ (reference sequence). V gave up 5 bases and J gave up 4 bases; unmatched junction bases: 7. The CDR3 region is CASSPGTAFTEAFF. The DNA for the CDR3 is TGTGCCAGCAGCCCCGGGACAGCGTTCACTGAAGCTTTCTTT.

This clonotype showed up just a few times. This chain links TRBV12-3 or TRBV12-4 with TRBJ1-2; possible D gene TRBD1, 5 bases. The CDR3 runs 16 residues. V gave up 6 bases and J gave up 4 bases, with 21 bases separating them. The CDR3, as DNA: TGTGCCAGCAGCATTTCCCCTGGGGGGGGGACCTATGGCTACACCTTC. Encoded protein: CASSISPGGGTYGYTF.

This clonotype was seen more than once but under ten times. V usage is TRBV5-4 and J usage is TRBJ1-1; no firm D call. CDR3 length: 16 residues. The germline V and J ends were trimmed by 0 bases and 4 bases, with 16 bases remaining between them. CDR1 is SGHNT and CDR2 is YYREEE in the germline V gene (reference sequence). The CDR3 DNA reads as TGTGCCAGCAGCTTGGTAAGGGAGAGGATAGGCACTGAAGCTTTCTTT. Amino acid sequence: CASSLVRERIGTEAFF.

This clonotype has a handful of counts. This rearrangement joins TRBV6-2 or TRBV6-3 to TRBJ2-1; tentatively, D is TRBD2 (6 bases). V was trimmed by 4 bases and J by 2 bases, leaving 12 bases between them. The CDR3 runs to 15 residues. Germline CDR1 reads MNHEY; CDR2 reads SVGEGT. CDR3 residues: CASSFSLAPYNEQFF. The CDR3 DNA follows: TGTGCCAGCAGTTTCTCACTAGCACCCTACAATGAGCAGTTCTTC.

This clonotype was detected only a few times. The chain links TRBV11-3 to TRBJ2-1; TRBD1 agrees at 9 bases. Germline CDR1 reads SGHNT; CDR2 reads YENEEA. After removal of 5 bases from V and 7 bases from J, the junction contained 12 bases not matched to a gene. CDR3 length: 16 amino acids. The CDR3 loop is CASSAREQGAGNEQFF. The CDR3 coding sequence is TGTGCCAGCAGCGCCCGGGAACAGGGGGCGGGTAATGAGCAGTTCTTC.

The chain joins TRBV14 to TRBJ1-1, with no clear D. Germline CDR1 SGHDN, CDR2 FVKESK. This CDR3 has 14 amino acids. Trimming stripped 4 bases from V and 1 base from J, with 10 bases between. The chain's CDR3 is CASSPVQGNTEAFF. CDR3 nucleotides: TGTGCCAGCAGCCCAGTACAAGGGAACACTGAAGCTTTCTTT. The entire variable domain, with the rest obtained from reference TRBV14 and TRBJ1-1, is as follows: EAGVTQFPSHSVIEKGQTVTLRCDPISGHDNLYWYRRVMGKEIKFLLHFVKESKQDESGMPNNRFLAERTGGTYSTLKVQPAELEDSGVYFCASSPVQGNTEAFFGQGTRLTVV.

This clonotype was detected once. The chain uses TRBV6-7 and TRBJ1-1, with unresolved D. TRBV6-7 qualifies as an ORF whose function is uncertain. V lost 4 bases to trimming and J lost 3 bases, with 18 bases between them. The CDR3 has 16 amino acids. The CDR3 nucleotides read TGTGCCAGCAGTTCCTTTTACGTGGCCGAGGACACTGAAGCTTTCTTT. It encodes CASSSFYVAEDTEAFF.

The chain employs TRBV15 and TRBJ1-6; D is perhaps TRBD1 (6 bases). With 4 bases removed from V and 7 bases from J, the gap between germline ends came to 17 bases. The CDR3 is 16 amino acids. Germline V gene lookup returns CDR1 LNHNV and CDR2 YYDKDF (reference sequence). In nucleotides, the CDR3 is TGTGCCACCAGCACCCGACAGGCCTTGGGAAATTCACCCCTCCACTTT. Protein product: CATSTRQALGNSPLHF.

Remarks on this clonotype: This could be a read error, since a much larger clone is one nucleotide away. The chain recombines TRBV11-3 with TRBJ2-1; D unresolved. The ends were cut back, 5 bases at V and 5 bases at J, with 10 bases in the middle. CDR3 length: 13 residues. Per germline, CDR1 SGHNT and CDR2 YENEEA. The CDR3 sequence is CASSPRTDNEQFF. The CDR3 DNA reads as TGTGCCAGCAGCCCCCGAACCGACAATGAGCAGTTCTTC.